Below are 27 T cell receptor beta chains sequenced from a single sample in a study of post-analysis software for immune sequencing data. Study results and limitations: Patients carried roughly 5 TRBV segments more frequently than controls did, and TRBV5-6, TRBV5-1 and TRBV20-1 were among them.

The antigens these receptors bind are not known. Prepared libraries of TCR beta cDNA carried unique molecular identifiers. TCRdb reprocessed the PCR reads with MiXCR, giving one entry per CDR3 protein. The sample consists of hundreds of thousands of distinct CDR3 sequences, approximately 42% of them appearing once. Sequenced: blood. These receptors all come from a girl aged 2 to 10 with multiple sclerosis.

The rearrangement uses TRBV20-1 and TRBJ2-1; 7 positions match TRBD1. The V gene end was trimmed by 4 bases and the J gene end by 7 bases; junction bases not matched to a gene: 7. Germline V gene sequence: CDR1 DFQATT, CDR2 SNEGSKA (reference sequence). CDR3 length: 13 amino acids. CDR3 sequence: CSAKGTADNEQFF. CDR3 sequence (DNA): TGCAGTGCTAAAGGGACAGCGGATAATGAGCAGTTCTTC.

This clonotype was observed a few times. The V and J genes are TRBV6-5 and TRBJ2-7; D unresolved. The CDR3 is made up of 14 amino acids. Germline CDR1 and CDR2: MNHEY and SVGAGI. Trimming removed 4 bases at V and 3 bases at J, with 13 bases between. This CDR3 reads CASSLMSPLYEQYF. DNA of the CDR3: TGTGCCAGCAGTTTGATGAGTCCTCTCTACGAGCAGTACTTC.

The sample holds many counts of this clonotype. The chain carries TRBV12-3 or TRBV12-4 and TRBJ1-2, with 7 bases identical to TRBD1. The CDR3 length is 12 residues. The V gene end was trimmed by 6 bases and the J gene end by 5 bases; junction bases not matched to a gene: 3. The CDR3 protein is CASSLGQYGYTF. CDR3 nucleotides: TGTGCCAGCAGCTTGGGACAGTATGGCTACACCTTC.

This clonotype was observed a few times. The rearrangement links TRBV28 to TRBJ2-4, with D tentatively TRBD2 (6 bases). Per germline, CDR1 MDHEN and CDR2 SYDVKM. V dropped 2 bases and J dropped 8 bases, with 13 bases sitting between them. The CDR3 extends over 14 amino acids. CDR3: CASSLAGSRDIQYF. CDR3 sequence (DNA): TGTGCCAGCAGTTTAGCCGGGAGTAGGGACATTCAGTACTTC.

This clonotype showed up just once. Since a much larger clone is just one base distant, this may be a read error. V usage is TRBV20-1 and J usage is TRBJ1-5; no reliable D call. CDR3 size: 13 residues. The germline V gene encodes CDR1 DFQATT and CDR2 SNEGSKA (reference sequence). The CDR3, as DNA: TGCAGTGCTGGAGATCTGGCTAATCAGCCCCAGCATTTT. Translating it yields CSAGDLANQPQHF.

The rearrangement joins TRBV20-1 to TRBJ2-3, with D perhaps TRBD1 (5 bases). CDR3 length: 13 residues. Germline V gene lookup returns CDR1 DFQATT and CDR2 SNEGSKA (reference sequence). V shed 7 bases and J shed 0 bases, with 11 bases lying between them. CDR3 region: CSETGPSTDTQYF. The CDR3 DNA reads as TGCAGTGAAACAGGCCCTAGCACAGATACGCAGTATTTT.

This clonotype was picked up a small number of times. A much bigger clone sits one base away, suggesting this may be a read error. The chain joins TRBV6-5 to TRBJ1-2; 7 bases fit TRBD1. The CDR3 is 11 residues long. The germline V gene has CDR1 MNHEY and CDR2 SVGAGI. The chain's CDR3 is CANSYRGGYTF. The CDR3, as DNA: TGTGCCAACAGTTACAGGGGCGGCTACACCTTC.

The chain joins TRBV7-9 to TRBJ1-1; D not certain. In germline, CDR1 is SEHNR, CDR2 FQNEAQ (reference sequence). This CDR3 contains 11 residues. Deletions cut 4 bases from V and 4 bases from J, with 4 bases between. The CDR3 region has the DNA TGTGCCAGCAGCTCCGTCACTGAAGCTTTCTTT. Amino acids: CASSSVTEAFF. The whole variable domain, remainder taken from reference TRBV7-9 and TRBJ1-1, is DTGVSQNPRHKITKRGQNVTFRCDPISEHNRLYWYRQTLGQGPEFLTYFQNEAQLEKSRLLSDRFSAERPKGSFSTLEIQRTEQGDSAMYLCASSSVTEAFFGQGTRLTVV.

This clonotype was observed a few times. The CDR3 is CASSRDHYEQYF. For the CDR3, the DNA is TGTGCCAGCTCAAGGGACCACTACGAGCAGTACTTC. The J gene is TRBJ2-4, the V gene TRBV18; D is possibly TRBD1 or TRBD2 (5 bases each). With the DNA end fitting TRBJ2-7 better, the J assignment may be wrong. The CDR3 consists of 12 residues. Germline V gene lookup returns CDR1 KGHSH and CDR2 LQKENI.

This clonotype has only a few counts. One junction end disagrees with the germline gene, perhaps due to a read error. The chain uses TRBV28 and TRBJ2-1; TRBD1 might be the D (5 bases). The CDR3 has 13 amino acids. Germline-derived CDR1 and CDR2 are MDHEN and SYDVKM. CDR3 DNA sequence: TGTGCTAGCAGTTTTCAGCCCAGGGTTGGCTCGTTCTTC. It specifies CASSFQPRVGSFF.

Concerning this clonotype: One end of the junction does not line up with germline, which may come from a read error. The rearrangement joins TRBV7-9 to TRBJ1-2; a weak D match, TRBD1 (6 bases). The length of the CDR3 is 15 residues. Germline CDR1 and CDR2: SEHNR and FQNEAQ (reference sequence). For the CDR3, the DNA is TGTGCCAGCAGTGGGGGGCCCCTTCTTAACTATGGCCACACCTTC. It encodes CASSGGPLLNYGHTF.

This clonotype appeared once. A read error is possible here, since a much larger clone lies one base away. The V call is TRBV29-1, the J call TRBJ1-1; no firm D call. From germline, CDR1 is SQVTM and CDR2 ANQGSEA. Trimming removed 7 bases from V and 6 bases from J, with 9 bases in between. The length of the CDR3 is 10 residues. CDR3 bases: TGCAGCGCCCTGGGCGCTGAAGCTTTCTTT. Its translation: CSALGAEAFF.

The chain links TRBV19 to TRBJ2-1; TRBD2 aligns across 11 bases. Germline CDR1 LNHDA, CDR2 SQIVND (reference sequence). The CDR3 loop spans 18 amino acids. After removal of 5 bases from V and 3 bases from J, the junction contained 12 bases not matched to a gene. The CDR3: CASSSGTSGVFLYNEQFF. The CDR3 DNA follows: TGTGCCAGTAGTTCCGGGACTAGCGGAGTCTTTCTCTACAATGAGCAGTTCTTC. Full variable domain (outside the CDR3, taken from reference TRBV19 and TRBJ2-1): DGGITQSPKYLFRKEGQNVTLSCEQNLNHDAMYWYRQDPGQGLRLIYYSQIVNDFQKGDIAEGYSVSREKKESFPLTVTSAQKNPTAFYLCASSSGTSGVFLYNEQFFGPGTRLTVL.

V is TRBV20-1 and J is TRBJ1-1, with 7 bases aligning to TRBD1. CDR1 and CDR2 from the germline V gene are DFQATT and SNEGSKA (reference sequence). The V segment lost 6 bases and the J segment 1 base; nucleotides outside the gene matches: 5. This CDR3 region has 13 residues. The CDR3 DNA follows: TGCAGTGCGCCGGGACAGACGAACACTGAAGCTTTCTTT. It codes for CSAPGQTNTEAFF.

This clonotype was seen just once. The chain is built from TRBV7-3 and TRBJ2-1; 14 bases fit TRBD2. V was pared by 4 bases and J by 0 bases, with 5 bases of the junction left unmatched. CDR1 is SGHTA and CDR2 is FQGTGA in the germline V gene. The CDR3 covers 18 residues. CDR3 sequence: CASSYGTSGSFSYNEQFF. The CDR3 DNA reads as TGTGCCAGCAGCTATGGGACTAGCGGGAGTTTCTCCTACAATGAGCAGTTCTTC.

For this clonotype: Possible read error: a much larger clone is one base away. The J gene is TRBJ2-1, the V gene TRBV24-1; 7 nucleotides align to TRBD1. This CDR3 region has 12 residues. From germline, CDR1 is KGHDR and CDR2 SFDVKD. V gave up 4 bases and J gave up 10 bases; unmatched junction bases: 3. Here the CDR3 DNA reads TGTGCCACCAGTGAGCCGGACAGGGAGCAGTTCTTC. Residues: CATSEPDREQFF.

This clonotype was seen just once. CDR3 in amino acids: CASSLGAGGVNEQFF. CDR3 bases: TGTGCCAGCAGCTTGGGAGCGGGAGGTGTCAATGAGCAGTTCTTC. The chain links TRBV7-6 to TRBJ2-1; 9 nucleotides agree with TRBD2. Germline loops: CDR1 SGHVS, CDR2 FNYEAQ. The junction had 6 bases not matched to a gene; V was cut back by 3 bases and J by 6 bases. This CDR3 is built from 15 residues.

The V and J genes are TRBV12-3 or TRBV12-4 and TRBJ1-2, with D uncertain. Trimming removed 6 bases from V and 7 bases from J, with 21 bases in between. The CDR3 runs 15 residues. This CDR3 reads CASSPGVIRWFGYTF. As DNA, the CDR3 is TGTGCCAGCAGCCCCGGAGTTATTAGGTGGTTTGGCTACACCTTC.

In this sample, this clonotype turned up a few times. The chain recombines TRBV28 with TRBJ1-2, with D possibly being TRBD1 (5 bases). Per the germline V gene, CDR1 is MDHEN and CDR2 is SYDVKM. V dropped 9 bases and J dropped 4 bases, with 15 bases sitting between them. The CDR3 spans 13 residues. In DNA, the CDR3 is TGTGCCAGTTACCTGGGACCGATCTATGGCTACACCTTC. This codes for CASYLGPIYGYTF.

This chain uses TRBV7-2 with TRBJ1-3, with D uncertain. Trimming took 6 bases from V and 0 from J, leaving 12 bases between them. CDR1 and CDR2 (germline): SGHTA, FQGNSA. The CDR3 runs to 15 residues. The CDR3 DNA sequence: TGTGCCAGCAGTCCGGGTCCCCACTCTGGAAACACCATATATTTT. It specifies CASSPGPHSGNTIYF.

The chain employs TRBV4-1 and TRBJ1-6, with 7 bases matching TRBD1. Germline V lookup: CDR1 MGHRA, CDR2 YSYEKL. The CDR3 covers 15 residues. The V gene end was trimmed by 4 bases and the J gene end by 8 bases; junction bases not matched to a gene: 8. CDR3 amino acids: CASSPTGTWDSPLHF. The CDR3 coding sequence is TGCGCCAGCAGCCCGACAGGGACCTGGGATTCACCCCTCCACTTT.

The rearrangement uses TRBV12-3 or TRBV12-4 and TRBJ2-5; unclear D gene. The CDR3 contains 14 residues. V was pared by 7 bases and J by 4 bases, with 16 bases between. This CDR3 is CASIPGYGRETQYF. The CDR3 DNA reads TGTGCCAGCATCCCTGGATATGGCCGAGAGACCCAGTACTTC.

The gene calls are TRBV20-1 and TRBJ2-1; weak D call: TRBD2 (6 bases). V lost 3 bases and J lost 8, with 17 bases in between. CDR3 length equals 14 residues. Per the germline V gene, CDR1 is DFQATT and CDR2 is SNEGSKA (reference sequence). The CDR3 loop reads CSARGPKGGDEQFF. For the CDR3, the DNA is TGCAGTGCTAGGGGTCCGAAGGGAGGTGATGAGCAGTTCTTC.

This chain connects TRBV4-3 to TRBJ2-1; TRBD1 might be the D (6 bases). Germline V CDR1 and CDR2: LGHNA, YSLEER. This CDR3 contains 16 residues. V was cut by 0 bases and J by 5 bases, with 14 bases left in between. Here the CDR3 DNA reads TGCGCCAGCAGCCAAGAATGGCAGGGGTTTAACAATGAGCAGTTCTTC. This sequence encodes CASSQEWQGFNNEQFF.

This clonotype has only one observation. This chain joins TRBV5-1 and TRBJ1-2, with 7 bases lining up with TRBD1. V shed 3 bases and J 3 bases; nucleotides not matched to a gene: 8. The CDR3 spans 15 residues. CDR1 SGHRS and CDR2 YFSETQ come from the germline V gene. CDR3 amino acids: CASSSTGVGHYGYTF. CDR3 sequence (DNA): TGCGCCAGCAGCTCCACAGGGGTGGGTCACTATGGCTACACCTTC.

The chain couples TRBV7-9 to TRBJ1-4; 7 bases agree with TRBD1. This CDR3 spans 14 amino acids. The V gene end was trimmed by 8 bases and the J gene end by 5 bases; junction bases not matched to a gene: 8. From germline, CDR1 is SEHNR and CDR2 FQNEAQ (reference sequence). CDR3 region: CASREGGANEKLFF. The CDR3 region has the DNA TGTGCCAGCCGGGAAGGGGGCGCGAATGAAAAACTGTTTTTT.

Comment on this clonotype: Possible read error: a much larger clone is one base away. The gene calls are TRBV7-3 and TRBJ2-3, with D perhaps matching TRBD2 (6 bases). CDR3 length: 13 amino acids. CDR1 and CDR2 (germline): SGHTA, FQGTGA. Trimming removed 0 bases from V and 8 bases from J, with 9 bases in between. CDR3 loop: CASSLTPRGTQYF. For the CDR3, the DNA is TGTGCCAGCAGCTTAACCCCGCGGGGTACGCAGTATTTT. Complete variable domain (other parts from reference TRBV7-3 and TRBJ2-3): GAGVSQTPSNKVTEKGKYVELRCDPISGHTALYWYRQSLGQGPEFLIYFQGTGAADDSGLPNDRFFAVRPEGSVSTLKIQRTERGDSAVYLCASSLTPRGTQYFGPGTRLTVL.